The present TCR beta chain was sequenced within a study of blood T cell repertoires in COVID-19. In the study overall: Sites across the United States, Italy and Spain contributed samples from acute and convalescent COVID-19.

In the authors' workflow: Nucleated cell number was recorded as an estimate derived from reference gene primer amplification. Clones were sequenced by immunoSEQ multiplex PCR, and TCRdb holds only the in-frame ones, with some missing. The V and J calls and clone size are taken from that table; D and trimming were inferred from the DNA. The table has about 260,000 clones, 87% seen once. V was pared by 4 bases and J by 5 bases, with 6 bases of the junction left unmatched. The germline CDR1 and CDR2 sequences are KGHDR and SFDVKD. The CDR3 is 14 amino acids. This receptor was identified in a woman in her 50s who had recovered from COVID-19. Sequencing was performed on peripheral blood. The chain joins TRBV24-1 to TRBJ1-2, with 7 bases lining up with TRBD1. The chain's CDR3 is CATSESDRAYGYTF. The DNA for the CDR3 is TGTGCCACCAGTGAATCCGACAGGGCGTATGGCTACACCTTC.